The 18 T cell receptor beta chains reported below all come from one sample, sequenced in a study of T cells in Graves' hyperthyroidism and ophthalmopathy. RNA transcripts gave rise to amplified TCR beta CDR3 regions. First-round RT-PCR targeting the TCR CDR3 was performed with the HTBI primer set. TCRdb reanalysed the multiplex PCR reads using MiXCR and keeps one entry per CDR3 protein. The data hold about 400,000 distinct CDR3 sequences, with about 12% observed a single time. The sequenced sample was blood. All receptors derive from a woman aged 18-30 years with Graves' hyperthyroidism.

This clonotype has a count of ten or more. This sequence joins TRBV7-9 and TRBJ2-7, with D perhaps TRBD1 (7 bases). This CDR3 comprises 12 residues. V was trimmed by 9 bases and J by 4 bases, leaving 13 bases between them. The germline CDR1 and CDR2 sequences are SEHNR and FQNEAQ (reference sequence). The CDR3 region has the DNA TGTGCCAGTACGACAGGGAGGTACGAGCAGTACTTC. It yields the protein CASTTGRYEQYF.

This clonotype has more than one count but fewer than ten. The chain links TRBV20-1 to TRBJ2-3, with D possibly being TRBD2 (6 bases). Germline CDR1 is DFQATT and CDR2 is SNEGSKA (reference sequence). The CDR3 consists of 17 residues. V dropped 0 bases and J dropped 2 bases, with 18 bases sitting between them. CDR3 nucleotide sequence: TGCAGTGCTAGAGATAGAAGAGTAGCGGAAATCACAGATACGCAGTATTTT. Translated, it gives CSARDRRVAEITDTQYF.

This clonotype has at least ten counts. The chain joins TRBV3-1 to TRBJ2-1; 7 bases match TRBD1. Per the germline V gene, CDR1 is LGHDT and CDR2 is YNNKEL (reference sequence). With 3 bases clipped from V and 9 bases from J, the junction kept 2 bases outside the gene matches. The CDR3 length is 12 residues. The CDR3 is CASSHGQAEQFF. CDR3 nucleotide sequence: TGTGCCAGCAGCCACGGACAGGCTGAGCAGTTCTTC.

This clonotype came up many times. The chain combines TRBV7-2 with TRBJ2-3; TRBD2 agrees at 8 bases. This CDR3 is 15 amino acids long. J lost 6 bases, V lost 3 bases, and 8 bases had no gene match. Per germline, CDR1 SGHTA and CDR2 FQGNSA. The CDR3 nucleotides are TGTGCCAGCAGCTTGGGACTAGGGGAAATGGATACGCAGTATTTT. This encodes CASSLGLGEMDTQYF.

This clonotype has at least ten counts. The CDR3, as DNA: TGTGCCAGCAGCGTAGGCCGGACACCCACAGATACGCAGTATTTT. Protein product: CASSVGRTPTDTQYF. The rearrangement links TRBV9 to TRBJ2-3; TRBD1 might be the D (5 bases). V was cut by 0 bases and J by 2 bases, with 10 bases left in between. Germline V gene sequence: CDR1 SGDLS, CDR2 YYNGEE. The CDR3 length is 15 residues.

This clonotype was counted only a few times. The DNA for the CDR3 is TGTGCCAGCAGCCAAGATGTTTTCTCTGGGGCCAACGTCCTGACTTTC. Amino acid sequence: CASSQDVFSGANVLTF. J is TRBJ2-6 and V is TRBV3-1, with D unclear. The CDR3 sequence is 16 residues long. The germline CDR1 and CDR2 sequences are LGHDT and YNNKEL (reference sequence). Deletions cut 0 bases from V and 0 bases from J, with 6 bases between.

The V call is TRBV14, the J call TRBJ2-7; perhaps D is TRBD1 or TRBD2 (5 bases each). Trimming removed 4 bases from V and 0 bases from J, with 16 bases in between. CDR3 length equals 16 residues. CDR1 and CDR2 from the germline V gene are SGHDN and FVKESK. The DNA for the CDR3 is TGTGCCAGCAGCCTCGGACCCCCGGGGCCCTCCTACGAGCAGTACTTC. This codes for CASSLGPPGPSYEQYF.

This clonotype was seen a few times. The chain couples TRBV10-3 to TRBJ1-3; maybe TRBD1 (6 bases). CDR3 length equals 15 residues. Germline assignment: CDR1 ENHRY and CDR2 SYGVKD. The V end was cut by 2 bases, the J end by 5 bases, with 13 bases between. CDR3 bases: TGTGCCATCAGTGAGGAACAGGGTGGAAGAAACACCATATATTTT. This encodes CAISEEQGGRNTIYF.

Ten or more counts support this clonotype. The chain employs TRBV9 and TRBJ1-2; 8 positions match TRBD1. The CDR3 sequence is 15 residues long. Germline-derived CDR1 and CDR2 are SGDLS and YYNGEE. V lost 4 bases and J lost 5; bases outside the gene matches: 10. The CDR3 reads CASSTRTGNVYGYTF. The DNA of the CDR3 is TGTGCCAGCAGCACCAGGACAGGGAACGTGTATGGCTACACCTTC.

This clonotype was counted many times. This chain links TRBV5-1 with TRBJ2-7; possibly TRBD2 for D (6 bases). This CDR3 spans 14 amino acids. The germline gives CDR1 SGHRS, CDR2 YFSETQ. The ends were cut back, 4 bases at V and 4 bases at J, with 15 bases in the middle. CDR3 DNA sequence: TGCGCCAGCAGCCGTCGCAGGGAGGAATACGAGCAGTACTTC. Its translation is CASSRRREEYEQYF.

This clonotype was seen more than once but under ten times. The chain uses TRBV7-3 and TRBJ2-5, with D possibly being TRBD2 (5 bases). V lost 3 bases and J lost 4, with 9 bases in between. This CDR3 is built from 13 residues. Germline CDR1 reads SGHTA; CDR2 reads FQGTGA. The CDR3 reads CASSFVGGETQYF. The CDR3 DNA sequence: TGTGCCAGCAGCTTTGTTGGAGGAGAGACCCAGTACTTC.

With regard to this clonotype: At one end the junction does not follow the germline gene, possibly because of a read error. V is TRBV7-9 and J is TRBJ2-3, with 7 nucleotides matching TRBD1. Germline CDR1 SEHNR, CDR2 FQNEAQ (reference sequence). The CDR3 runs to 12 residues. The CDR3 reads CASRSGTDAQYF. The CDR3 DNA is TGTGCCAGCAGGTCGGGGACAGATGCGCAGTATTTT.

This clonotype was observed at least ten times. The gene calls are TRBV3-1 and TRBJ1-3, with D hard to call. The V and J ends lost 1 base and 0 bases respectively, with 13 bases between them. The CDR3 has 17 amino acids. In germline, CDR1 is LGHDT, CDR2 YNNKEL (reference sequence). The chain's CDR3 is CASSQGVPGYSGNTIYF. In DNA, the CDR3 is TGTGCCAGCAGCCAAGGGGTTCCGGGGTACTCTGGAAACACCATATATTTT. Complete variable domain (other parts from reference TRBV3-1 and TRBJ1-3): DTAVSQTPKYLVTQMGNDKSIKCEQNLGHDTMYWYKQDSKKFLKIMFSYNNKELIINETVPNRFSPKSPDKAHLNLHINSLELGDSAVYFCASSQGVPGYSGNTIYFGEGSWLTVV.

This chain joins TRBV7-8 and TRBJ2-2, with a possible D match to TRBD2 (5 bases). Per the germline V gene, CDR1 is SGHVS and CDR2 is FQNEAQ. V was trimmed by 1 base and J by 5 bases, leaving 17 bases between them. CDR3 size: 17 residues. The CDR3 DNA reads TGTGCCAGCAGCTTAGAGACGGGGAGACGGCGGACCGGGGAGCTGTTTTTT. Translation gives CASSLETGRRRTGELFF.

This clonotype was counted ten times or more. The chain has TRBV7-2 and TRBJ2-7; no reliable D call. Germline CDR1 reads SGHTA; CDR2 reads FQGNSA. V lost 5 bases to trimming and J lost 8 bases, with 13 bases between them. CDR3 length: 12 residues. CDR3 region: CASSRTGVQQYF. As DNA, the CDR3 is TGTGCCAGCAGCCGCACGGGTGTTCAGCAGTACTTC.

This clonotype was seen at least ten times. The chain joins TRBV27 to TRBJ2-3; D uncertain. Germline lookup yields CDR1 MNHEY and CDR2 SMNVEV (reference sequence). The CDR3 sequence is 16 residues long. V lost 5 bases and J lost 0, with 15 bases in between. The DNA for the CDR3 is TGTGCCAGCAGTCCCCGAGCCCTTTTTAGCACAGATACGCAGTATTTT. Translated: CASSPRALFSTDTQYF.

This clonotype was seen a few times. The chain has TRBV14 and TRBJ1-6, with D unresolved. V lost 1 base to trimming and J lost 9 bases, with 13 bases between them. Germline-derived CDR1 and CDR2 are SGHDN and FVKESK. The CDR3 is made up of 15 amino acids. Written as DNA, the CDR3 is TGTGCCAGCAGCCAAGGTTCAGGCCCCGGTTCACCCCTCCACTTT. Translated: CASSQGSGPGSPLHF.

This chain links TRBV20-1 with TRBJ1-1, with 8 bases aligning to TRBD1. This CDR3 region has 16 residues. The V gene end was trimmed by 3 bases and the J gene end by 0 bases; junction bases not matched to a gene: 9. The germline CDR1 and CDR2 sequences are DFQATT and SNEGSKA (reference sequence). The CDR3 nucleotides are TGCAGTGCTAGGCCCTGGCAACAGGGGGTGAACACTGAAGCTTTCTTT. Residues: CSARPWQQGVNTEAFF.